The 23 T cell receptor beta chains below all came from one sample that was sequenced in a study of T cells after yellow fever vaccination. TCRdb itself ran the 5' RACE reads through MiXCR, one entry per CDR3 protein. The sample records approximately 110,000 distinct CDR3 sequences, roughly 8.4% being singletons. This material consisted of CD8+ T cells sorted from PBMCs, taken 45 days after the yellow fever booster vaccination. The receptor set was obtained from a man aged 25-45 years who received the YFV17D yellow fever vaccine.

Many counts were recorded for this clonotype. V gene TRBV20-1 combines with J gene TRBJ1-2; D is unclear. Germline V gene lookup returns CDR1 DFQATT and CDR2 SNEGSKA (reference sequence). Trimming shortened V by 0 bases and J by 8 bases, and 7 bases separated the two germline ends. This CDR3 is 11 amino acids long. The CDR3 DNA sequence: TGCAGTGCTAGAGATGGGCGGGGCTACACCTTC. It specifies CSARDGRGYTF.

This clonotype has a handful of counts. The chain uses TRBV5-1 and TRBJ2-7; no firm D call. In germline, CDR1 is SGHRS, CDR2 YFSETQ. The CDR3 runs to 15 residues. V gave up 5 bases and J gave up 2 bases, with 17 bases separating them. The CDR3 nucleotides are TGCGCCAGCAGAGAACTTGATGAGTCAGCCTACGAGCAGTACTTC. As protein: CASRELDESAYEQYF.

This clonotype was observed many times. The chain combines TRBV7-9 with TRBJ2-1; TRBD2 agrees at 11 bases. The germline V gene has CDR1 SEHNR and CDR2 FQNEAQ (reference sequence). CDR3 size: 12 residues. The CDR3 here is CASLAGEVEQFF. The CDR3 nucleotides are TGTGCTTCACTAGCGGGAGAGGTTGAGCAGTTCTTC.

The chain has TRBV20-1 and TRBJ2-3; D ambiguous. The germline CDR1 and CDR2 sequences are DFQATT and SNEGSKA (reference sequence). The V and J ends lost 0 bases and 5 bases respectively, with 15 bases between them. The CDR3 is 15 amino acids. DNA of the CDR3: TGCAGTGCTAGAGATGTTAGTGAGGTCGGAGATACGCAGTATTTT. It specifies CSARDVSEVGDTQYF.

V is TRBV28 and J is TRBJ2-2, with 7 bases that match TRBD2. Germline values: CDR1 MDHEN, CDR2 SYDVKM. The CDR3 is 14 amino acids. V dropped 4 bases and J dropped 8; count of bases not matched to a gene: 7. DNA for the CDR3: TGTGCCAGCAGTTATGACAGCGGGACTGGGGAGCTGTTTTTT. Translation gives CASSYDSGTGELFF.

This clonotype showed up many times. The V and J genes are TRBV6-5 and TRBJ2-1; the match to TRBD1 covers 7 bases. V shed 2 bases and J 8 bases; nucleotides not matched to a gene: 9. The CDR3 runs to 15 residues. Germline CDR1 MNHEY, CDR2 SVGAGI. CDR3 sequence reads: CASSYTIDRADEQFF. DNA of the CDR3: TGTGCCAGCAGTTACACAATCGACAGGGCGGATGAGCAGTTCTTC.

This clonotype was observed at least ten times. The chain links TRBV28 to TRBJ2-2, with D tentatively TRBD2 (6 bases). The CDR3 length is 15 residues. Germline V gene sequence: CDR1 MDHEN, CDR2 SYDVKM. Between the trimmed V and J ends, which lost 5 bases and 7 bases, there was a span of 17 bases. The chain's CDR3 is CASSPLREDIGELFF. DNA for the CDR3: TGTGCCAGCAGTCCTCTGAGGGAGGACATCGGGGAGCTGTTTTTT. Full variable domain (outside the CDR3, taken from reference TRBV28 and TRBJ2-2): DVKVTQSSRYLVKRTGEKVFLECVQDMDHENMFWYRQDPGLGLRLIYFSYDVKMKEKGDIPEGYSVSREKKERFSLILESASTNQTSMYLCASSPLREDIGELFFGEGSRLTVL.

The gene calls are TRBV4-3 and TRBJ2-7; D remains ambiguous. CDR1 LGHNA and CDR2 YSLEER come from the germline V gene. The CDR3 is 14 amino acids. Trimming took off 1 base at V and 4 bases at J, with 11 bases between the two ends. Written as DNA, the CDR3 is TGCGCCAGCAGCCAAGTTACAGCATCTTACGAGCAGTACTTC. As protein: CASSQVTASYEQYF.

This clonotype was seen repeatedly, ten times or more. The rearrangement uses TRBV5-1 and TRBJ2-1; weak D call: TRBD1 (5 bases). From germline, CDR1 is SGHRS and CDR2 YFSETQ. The CDR3 is made up of 12 amino acids. Trimming removed 0 bases at V and 12 bases at J, with 10 bases between. This chain's CDR3 is CASSLEGIRQFF. As DNA, the CDR3 is TGCGCCAGCAGCTTGGAGGGGATACGGCAGTTCTTC.

This clonotype was counted only a few times. The CDR3 here is CASSGGGTPYEQYF. The CDR3 DNA reads as TGTGCCAGTTCAGGGGGCGGGACTCCGTACGAGCAGTACTTC. The chain has TRBV9 and TRBJ2-7; 8 bases align to TRBD1. This CDR3 comprises 14 residues. The junction had 11 bases not matched to a gene; V was cut back by 8 bases and J by 4 bases. Per the germline V gene, CDR1 is SGDLS and CDR2 is YYNGEE.

This clonotype was counted ten times or more. The genes are TRBV4-3 and TRBJ2-7, with 8 bases that match TRBD2. Germline CDR1 reads LGHNA; CDR2 reads YSLEER. Trimming took 0 bases from V and 1 from J; bases not matched to a gene: 8. The CDR3 has 17 residues. CDR3: CASSQDRSGSVSYEQYF. The CDR3, as DNA: TGCGCCAGCAGCCAAGACCGCAGCGGGAGTGTGTCCTACGAGCAGTACTTC.

A few counts support this clonotype. The V gene is TRBV2, the J gene TRBJ2-1; D is uncertain. Looked up from germline, CDR1 is SNHLY and CDR2 is FYNNEI. The CDR3 has 13 amino acids. Between the trimmed V and J ends, which lost 6 bases and 3 bases, there was a span of 9 bases. The CDR3 DNA reads as TGTGCCAGCAGCCGACTGTTCTACAATGAGCAGTTCTTC. This sequence encodes CASSRLFYNEQFF. Looking up the rest from reference TRBV2 and TRBJ2-1 gives the full variable domain: EPEVTQTPSHQVTQMGQEVILRCVPISNHLYFYWYRQILGQKVEFLVSFYNNEISEKSEIFDDQFSVERPDGSNFTLKIRSTKLEDSAMYFCASSRLFYNEQFFGPGTRLTVL.

Many counts were recorded for this clonotype. The J gene is TRBJ2-3, the V gene TRBV27; D gene unclear. Deletions cut 3 bases from V and 4 bases from J, with 5 bases between. The CDR3 length is 12 residues. Germline lookup yields CDR1 MNHEY and CDR2 SMNVEV (reference sequence). CDR3 DNA: TGTGCCAGCAGTTTCGGAGCAGATACGCAGTATTTT. As protein: CASSFGADTQYF.

This clonotype was recorded at least ten times. This chain links TRBV20-1 with TRBJ2-4, with 8 bases lining up with TRBD2. Germline-derived CDR1 and CDR2 are DFQATT and SNEGSKA (reference sequence). J lost 8 bases, V lost 6 bases, and 3 bases had no gene match. This CDR3 region has 11 residues. The CDR3 protein is CSAREGYIQYF. The CDR3 nucleotides are TGCAGTGCCCGGGAGGGGTACATTCAGTACTTC.

This clonotype turned up a few times. This chain uses TRBV12-3 or TRBV12-4 with TRBJ1-5, with TRBD1 matching 10 bases. CDR3 length: 15 residues. V dropped 5 bases and J dropped 2; count of bases not matched to a gene: 3. The CDR3 DNA follows: TGTGCCAGCAGTACGACAGGGGGCGGCAATCAGCCCCAGCATTTT. It codes for CASSTTGGGNQPQHF.

This clonotype was detected many times. This chain joins TRBV20-1 and TRBJ1-2; D is unclear. V was trimmed by 3 bases and J by 4 bases, leaving 12 bases between them. The length of the CDR3 is 13 residues. The germline gives CDR1 DFQATT, CDR2 SNEGSKA (reference sequence). The CDR3 DNA sequence: TGCAGTGCTAGCAATACTGCTAGCTATGGCTACACCTTC. This sequence encodes CSASNTASYGYTF.

The table lists this clonotype with many counts. The chain is built from TRBV27 and TRBJ1-1, with D possibly being TRBD1 (6 bases). Germline CDR1 is MNHEY and CDR2 is SMNVEV (reference sequence). CDR3 length: 12 amino acids. Trimming took 6 bases from V and 8 from J, leaving 13 bases between them. CDR3 DNA sequence: TGTGCCAGCAGCGGGGGGGGGCACGAAGCTTTCTTT. Protein product: CASSGGGHEAFF.

The table lists this clonotype with many counts. V gene TRBV6-1 combines with J gene TRBJ1-1; 8 bases align to TRBD1. The CDR3 contains 14 residues. Germline CDR1 reads MNHNS; CDR2 reads SASEGT. V lost 6 bases and J lost 4; bases outside the gene matches: 7. The CDR3 region is CASRERTGGTEAFF. The CDR3 nucleotides read TGTGCCAGCAGGGAACGAACAGGGGGCACTGAAGCTTTCTTT.

This clonotype has a count of ten or more. The chain carries TRBV28 and TRBJ1-1; possible D gene TRBD1, 6 bases. The CDR3 has 14 residues. Germline V gives CDR1 MDHEN, CDR2 SYDVKM. V gave up 2 bases and J gave up 1 base, with 8 bases separating them. This CDR3 reads CASSLEQGNTEAFF. The DNA of the CDR3 is TGTGCCAGCAGTTTAGAACAGGGGAACACTGAAGCTTTCTTT.

This clonotype came up many times. J is TRBJ2-5 and V is TRBV4-3; 8 nucleotides agree with TRBD1. V trimming: 4 bases; J trimming: 5 bases; junction bases outside the gene matches: 6. Looked up from germline, CDR1 is LGHNA and CDR2 is YSLEER. The CDR3 runs to 14 residues. The CDR3 DNA reads TGCGCCAGCAGCCGTTTAGGACAGGGTGAGACCCAGTACTTC. It translates to CASSRLGQGETQYF.

This clonotype has just a few counts. The rearrangement links TRBV7-2 to TRBJ2-5; D gene uncertain. V was clipped by 5 bases and J by 1 base, with 14 bases between them. The CDR3 totals 15 residues. Germline V gives CDR1 SGHTA, CDR2 FQGNSA. The CDR3 nucleotides read TGTGCCAGCAGCCCCCACTTTAGGCCCCAAGAGACCCAGTACTTC. Protein product: CASSPHFRPQETQYF.

This clonotype appeared a few times. The CDR3 region has the DNA TGTGCCAGCGGAGTCGGAGTGGGCTACGAGCAGTACTTC. Translated: CASGVGVGYEQYF. The chain joins TRBV5-6 to TRBJ2-7; D not certain. The CDR3 has 13 amino acids. The V end was cut by 7 bases, the J end by 3 bases, with 14 bases between. From germline, CDR1 is SGHDT and CDR2 YYEEEE.

This clonotype has at least ten counts. For the CDR3, the DNA is TGTGCCAGCAGCGTAGGCAGAACAGATACGCAGTATTTT. This sequence encodes CASSVGRTDTQYF. The chain links TRBV9 to TRBJ2-3, with D hard to call. Germline V gene data show CDR1 as SGDLS and CDR2 as YYNGEE. This CDR3 is built from 13 residues. The V end lost 0 bases, the J end lost 3 bases, and 5 bases lay between the germline ends.